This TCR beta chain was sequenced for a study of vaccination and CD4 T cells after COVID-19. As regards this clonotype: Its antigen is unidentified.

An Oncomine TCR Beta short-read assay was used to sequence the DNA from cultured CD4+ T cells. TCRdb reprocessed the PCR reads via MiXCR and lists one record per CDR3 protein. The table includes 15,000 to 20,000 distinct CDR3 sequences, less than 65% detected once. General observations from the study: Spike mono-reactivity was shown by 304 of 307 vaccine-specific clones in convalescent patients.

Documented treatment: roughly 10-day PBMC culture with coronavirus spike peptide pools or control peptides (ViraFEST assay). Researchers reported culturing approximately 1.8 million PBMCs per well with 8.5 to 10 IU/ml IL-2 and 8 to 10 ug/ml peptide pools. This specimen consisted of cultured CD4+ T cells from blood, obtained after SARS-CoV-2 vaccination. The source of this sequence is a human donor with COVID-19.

The CDR3 is CSARDPRTIQETQYF. The CDR3 nucleotides read TGCAGTGCTAGAGACCCACGGACTATTCAAGAGACCCAGTACTTC. The rearrangement joins TRBV20-1 to TRBJ2-5; maybe TRBD2 (6 bases). This CDR3 is 15 amino acids long. Deletions cut 0 bases from V and 2 bases from J, with 13 bases between. The V gene's germline CDR1 is DFQATT and CDR2 SNEGSKA (reference sequence).